This T cell receptor beta chain is from a study of shared clonotypes between healthy human individuals. Clones were read by immunoSEQ multiplex PCR, and TCRdb kept only the in-frame ones, dropping some. Among a few hundred thousand clones listed, roughly 84% were seen once. CDR1 is SQVTM, CDR2 ANQGSEA, per germline. The V end lost 3 bases, the J end lost 3 bases, and 8 bases lay between the germline ends. This CDR3 has 13 residues. The TCR originated in a man between 18 and 35 years old in good health. The material sequenced was memory CD8+ T cells sorted from blood. Noted subset: CD45RO+ cells pooled with CCR7-negative TemRA cells. The chain is built from TRBV29-1 and TRBJ2-2; the D is unclear. CDR3 loop: CSVDLAYTGELFF. The CDR3 DNA reads TGCAGCGTTGACTTGGCCTACACCGGGGAGCTGTTTTTT.